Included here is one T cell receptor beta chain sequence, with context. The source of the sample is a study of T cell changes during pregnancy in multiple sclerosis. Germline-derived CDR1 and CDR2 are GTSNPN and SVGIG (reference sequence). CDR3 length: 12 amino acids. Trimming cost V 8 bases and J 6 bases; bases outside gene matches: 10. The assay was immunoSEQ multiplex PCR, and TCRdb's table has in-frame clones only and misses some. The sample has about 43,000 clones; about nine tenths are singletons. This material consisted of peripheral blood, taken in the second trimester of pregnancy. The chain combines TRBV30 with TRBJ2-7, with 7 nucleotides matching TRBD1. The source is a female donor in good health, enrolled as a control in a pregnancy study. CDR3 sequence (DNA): TGTGCCGGGGCCCAGGGGGTGGGCGAGCAGTACTTC. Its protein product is CAGAQGVGEQYF. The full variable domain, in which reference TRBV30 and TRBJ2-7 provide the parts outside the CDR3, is SQTIHQWPATLVQPVGSPLSLECTVEGTSNPNLYWYRQAAGRGLQLLFYSVGIGQISSEVPQNLSASRPQDRQFILSSKKLLLSDSGFYLCAGAQGVGEQYFGPGTRLTVT.